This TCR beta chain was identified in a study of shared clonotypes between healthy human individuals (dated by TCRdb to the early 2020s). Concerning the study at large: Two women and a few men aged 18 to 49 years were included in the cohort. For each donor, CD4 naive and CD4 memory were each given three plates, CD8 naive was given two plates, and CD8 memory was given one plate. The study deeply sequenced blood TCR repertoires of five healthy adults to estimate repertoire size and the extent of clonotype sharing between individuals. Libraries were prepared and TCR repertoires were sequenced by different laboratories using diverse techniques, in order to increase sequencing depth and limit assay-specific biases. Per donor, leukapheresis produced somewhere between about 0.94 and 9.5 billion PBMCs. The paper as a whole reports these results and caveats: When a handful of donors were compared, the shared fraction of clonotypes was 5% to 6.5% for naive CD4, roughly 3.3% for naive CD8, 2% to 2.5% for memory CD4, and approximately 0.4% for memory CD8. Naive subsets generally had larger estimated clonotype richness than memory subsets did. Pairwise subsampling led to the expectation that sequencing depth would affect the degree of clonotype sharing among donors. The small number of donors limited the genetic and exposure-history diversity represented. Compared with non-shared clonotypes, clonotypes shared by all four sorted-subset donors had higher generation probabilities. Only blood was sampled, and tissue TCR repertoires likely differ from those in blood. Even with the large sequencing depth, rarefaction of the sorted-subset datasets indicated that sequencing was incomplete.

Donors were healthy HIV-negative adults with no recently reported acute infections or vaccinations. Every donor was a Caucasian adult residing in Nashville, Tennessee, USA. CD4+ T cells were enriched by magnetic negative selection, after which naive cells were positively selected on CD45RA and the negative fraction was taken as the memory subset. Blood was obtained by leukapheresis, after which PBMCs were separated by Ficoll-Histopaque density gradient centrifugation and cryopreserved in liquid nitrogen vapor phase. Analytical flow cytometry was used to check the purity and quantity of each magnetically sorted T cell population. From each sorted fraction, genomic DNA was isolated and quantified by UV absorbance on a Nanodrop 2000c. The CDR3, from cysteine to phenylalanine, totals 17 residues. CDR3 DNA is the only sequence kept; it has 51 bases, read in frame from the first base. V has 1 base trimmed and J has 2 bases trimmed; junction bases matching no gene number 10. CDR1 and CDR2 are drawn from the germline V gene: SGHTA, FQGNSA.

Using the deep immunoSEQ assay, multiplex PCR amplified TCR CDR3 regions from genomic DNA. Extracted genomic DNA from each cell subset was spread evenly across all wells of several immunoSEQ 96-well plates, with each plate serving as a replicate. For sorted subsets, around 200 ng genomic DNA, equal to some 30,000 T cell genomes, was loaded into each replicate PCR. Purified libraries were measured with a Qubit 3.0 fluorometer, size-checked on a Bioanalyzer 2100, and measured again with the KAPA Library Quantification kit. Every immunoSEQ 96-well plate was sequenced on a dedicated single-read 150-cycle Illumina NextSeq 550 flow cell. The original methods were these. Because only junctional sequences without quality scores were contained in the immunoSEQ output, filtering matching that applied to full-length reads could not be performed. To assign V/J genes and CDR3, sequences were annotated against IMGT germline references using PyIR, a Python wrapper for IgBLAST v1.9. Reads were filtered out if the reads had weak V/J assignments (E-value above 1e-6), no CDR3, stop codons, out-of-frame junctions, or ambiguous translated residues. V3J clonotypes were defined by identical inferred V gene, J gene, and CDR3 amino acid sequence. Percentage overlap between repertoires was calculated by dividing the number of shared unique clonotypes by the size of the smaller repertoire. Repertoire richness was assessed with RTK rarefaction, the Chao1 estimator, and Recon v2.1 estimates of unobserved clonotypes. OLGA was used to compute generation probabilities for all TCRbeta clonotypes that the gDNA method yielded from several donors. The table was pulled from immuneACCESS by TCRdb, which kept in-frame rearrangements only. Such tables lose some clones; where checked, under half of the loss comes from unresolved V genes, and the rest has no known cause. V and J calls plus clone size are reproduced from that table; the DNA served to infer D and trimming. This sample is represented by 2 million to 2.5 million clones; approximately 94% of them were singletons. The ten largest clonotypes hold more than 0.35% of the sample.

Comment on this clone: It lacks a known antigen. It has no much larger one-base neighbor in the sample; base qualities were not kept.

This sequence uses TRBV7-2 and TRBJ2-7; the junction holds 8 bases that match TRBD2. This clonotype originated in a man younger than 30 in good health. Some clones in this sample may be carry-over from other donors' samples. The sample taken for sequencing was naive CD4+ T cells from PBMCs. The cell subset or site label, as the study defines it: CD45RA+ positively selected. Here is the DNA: TGTGCCAGCAGCTTAGGGCTGACGGGAGGGTACACCTACGAGCAGTACTTC. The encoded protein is CASSLGLTGGYTYEQYF.